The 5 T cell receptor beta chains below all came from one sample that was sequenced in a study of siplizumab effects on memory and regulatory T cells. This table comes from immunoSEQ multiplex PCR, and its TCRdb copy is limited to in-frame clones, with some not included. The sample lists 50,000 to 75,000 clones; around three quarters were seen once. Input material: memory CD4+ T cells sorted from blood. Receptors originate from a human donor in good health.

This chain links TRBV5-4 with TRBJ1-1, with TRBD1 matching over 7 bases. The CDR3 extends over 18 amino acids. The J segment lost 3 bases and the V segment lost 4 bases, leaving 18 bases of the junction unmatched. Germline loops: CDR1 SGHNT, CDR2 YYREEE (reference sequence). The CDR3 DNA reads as TGTGCCAGCAGCCAAGCCGCTTTTACAGGGGCCGCCGACACTGAAGCTTTCTTT. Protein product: CASSQAAFTGAADTEAFF.

CDR3 residues: CASRTGGGGGGSGFF. As DNA, the CDR3 is TGTGCCAGCCGAACTGGGGGGGGAGGTGGTGGCAGTGGTTTCTTT. The chain recombines TRBV2 with TRBJ1-1; tentatively, D is TRBD1 (5 bases). CDR1 and CDR2 from the germline V gene are SNHLY and FYNNEI. Trimming left V 8 bases short and J 13 bases short, with 29 bases between. This CDR3 is 15 amino acids long.

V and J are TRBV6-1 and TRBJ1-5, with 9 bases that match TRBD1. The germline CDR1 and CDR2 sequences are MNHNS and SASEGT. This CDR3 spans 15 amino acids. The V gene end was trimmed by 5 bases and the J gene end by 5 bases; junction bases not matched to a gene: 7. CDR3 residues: CASSTGQGTYQPQHF. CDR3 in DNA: TGTGCCAGCAGTACCGGACAGGGGACTTATCAGCCCCAGCATTTT.

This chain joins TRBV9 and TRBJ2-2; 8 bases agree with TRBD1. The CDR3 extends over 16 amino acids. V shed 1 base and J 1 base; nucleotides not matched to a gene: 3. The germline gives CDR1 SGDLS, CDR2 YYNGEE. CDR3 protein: CASSVMGTGNTGELFF. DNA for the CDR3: TGTGCCAGCAGCGTAATGGGGACAGGGAACACCGGGGAGCTGTTTTTT.

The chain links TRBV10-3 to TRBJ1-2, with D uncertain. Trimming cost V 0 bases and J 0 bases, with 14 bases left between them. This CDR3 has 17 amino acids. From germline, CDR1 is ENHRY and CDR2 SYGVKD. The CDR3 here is CAISESSGGITNYGYTF. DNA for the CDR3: TGTGCCATCAGTGAGTCGAGTGGTGGGATTACTAACTATGGCTACACCTTC.